This TCR beta chain was sequenced during a study of CD4 T cells in relation to SARS-CoV-2 and coronaviruses. As for the study in general: Crossreactive spike epitopes shared across donors were mapped to their HLA restriction.

J lost 5 bases, V lost 3 bases, and 3 bases had no gene match. The germline CDR1 and CDR2 sequences are SGHRS and YFSETQ. CDR3 length equals 14 residues. The unexposed donors gave CD4+ T cells in about 2011-2019, prior to COVID-19. CD4+ T cells were isolated from the cells after 10 days of culture. Half the medium was replaced with IL-2 medium on days 3 and 7. A note on this clone: Antigen: not known.

Clones were read by immunoSEQ multiplex PCR, and TCRdb kept only the in-frame ones, dropping some. This table holds about 18,000 clones, about 80% found once. The receptor's source is a human donor in good health. The gene calls are TRBV5-1 and TRBJ2-3, with 10 positions matching TRBD1. Sample: CD4+ T cells from PBMCs, cultured in vitro. The CDR3 loop is CASSSGTGEDTQYF. The CDR3, as DNA: TGCGCCAGCAGCTCCGGGACAGGGGAAGATACGCAGTATTTT. Complete variable domain (other parts from reference TRBV5-1 and TRBJ2-3): KAGVTQTPRYLIKTRGQQVTLSCSPISGHRSVSWYQQTPGQGLQFLFEYFSETQRNKGNFPGRFSGRQFSNSRSEMNVSTLELGDSALYLCASSSGTGEDTQYFGPGTRLTVL.